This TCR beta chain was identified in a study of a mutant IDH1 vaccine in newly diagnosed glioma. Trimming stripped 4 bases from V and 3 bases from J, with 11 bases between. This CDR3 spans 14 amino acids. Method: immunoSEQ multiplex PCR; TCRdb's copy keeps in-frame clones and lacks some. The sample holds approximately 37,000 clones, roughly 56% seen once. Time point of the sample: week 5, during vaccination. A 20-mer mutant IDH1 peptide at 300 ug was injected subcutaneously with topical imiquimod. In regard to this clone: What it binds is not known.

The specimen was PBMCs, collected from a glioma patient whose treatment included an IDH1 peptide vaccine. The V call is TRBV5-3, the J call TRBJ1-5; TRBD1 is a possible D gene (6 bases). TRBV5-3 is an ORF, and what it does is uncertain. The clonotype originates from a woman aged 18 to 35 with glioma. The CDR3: CARSGRQVNQPQHF. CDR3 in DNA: TGTGCCAGAAGCGGCCGACAGGTCAATCAGCCCCAGCATTTT.